Presented here are 12 T cell receptor beta chains from one specimen sequenced in a study of T-cell reconstitution after alpha-beta-depleted transplantation in children listed by TCRdb under 2016. The method was PCR. The run used an Illumina HiSeq 2500. TCR libraries were prepared with molecular barcoding, using unique molecular identifiers to normalize TCRbeta repertoire quantification. TCRdb applied fastp at Q25 and MiXCR to the public reads, then kept only in-frame beta chains. Rows are combined by CDR3 protein, so each entry shows the most common genes and DNA. This sample holds nearly 400,000 distinct CDR3 sequences; roughly 22% were observed only once. The ten largest clones represent 3.8% of the sample. The material sequenced was PBMCs from the stem cell graft donor, taken from the stem cell graft. The receptors shown here come from a human donor who donated a stem cell graft to a child with acute myeloid leukemia.

This chain uses TRBV12-3 or TRBV12-4 with TRBJ1-1; D gene ambiguous. V was pared by 6 bases and J by 1 base, with 12 bases between. This CDR3 contains 14 residues. CDR3 sequence reads: CASSPDPGNTEAFF. The CDR3 DNA follows: TGTGCCAGCAGCCCAGACCCTGGGAACACTGAAGCTTTCTTT.

This clonotype has only a few counts. V usage is TRBV7-6 and J usage is TRBJ2-5; 8 bases fit TRBD1. V shed 5 bases and J 4 bases; nucleotides not matched to a gene: 15. The CDR3 spans 17 residues. CDR1 is SGHVS, CDR2 FNYEAQ, per germline. CDR3 sequence reads: CASSLMASVGQGETQYF. The CDR3 nucleotides read TGTGCCAGCAGCCTAATGGCGTCAGTTGGACAGGGAGAGACCCAGTACTTC.

This clonotype was counted between two and nine times. The CDR3 DNA sequence: TGCGCCAGCAGCTTGGACATAAATCAGCCCCAGCATTTT. Translating gives CASSLDINQPQHF. The chain has TRBV5-1 and TRBJ1-5; D not certain. V lost 0 bases, J lost 4 bases, and 5 bases lay in between. Germline-derived CDR1 and CDR2 are SGHRS and YFSETQ. The CDR3 spans 13 residues.

The J gene is TRBJ2-1, the V gene TRBV2; 11 positions match TRBD2. This CDR3 region has 16 residues. The germline V gene has CDR1 SNHLY and CDR2 FYNNEI. V dropped 5 bases and J dropped 3; count of bases not matched to a gene: 6. As DNA, the CDR3 is TGTGCCAGCAGTAAATTAGCGGGAGGGGACTACAATGAGCAGTTCTTC. Translated, it gives CASSKLAGGDYNEQFF.

This clonotype has a count of ten or more. The chain combines TRBV20-1 with TRBJ2-1; TRBD2 matches 11 bases. This CDR3 has 14 residues. The germline gives CDR1 DFQATT, CDR2 SNEGSKA (reference sequence). With 5 bases clipped from V and 7 bases from J, the junction kept 7 bases outside the gene matches. The CDR3 DNA reads TGCAGTGCTCCTGGACTAGCGGGTATTAATGAGCAGTTCTTC. This translates into CSAPGLAGINEQFF.

This clonotype was counted at least ten times. The chain recombines TRBV20-1 with TRBJ1-5; D gene ambiguous. CDR3 length equals 14 residues. CDR1 and CDR2 (germline): DFQATT, SNEGSKA (reference sequence). The V end was cut by 4 bases, the J end by 4 bases, with 14 bases between. This CDR3 reads CSAMALPYNQPQHF. CDR3 nucleotide sequence: TGCAGTGCTATGGCCCTCCCCTATAATCAGCCCCAGCATTTT.

This clonotype came up many times. This chain joins TRBV20-1 and TRBJ2-7; the D is unclear. Trimming shortened V by 0 bases and J by 7 bases, and 19 bases separated the two germline ends. Germline CDR1 and CDR2: DFQATT and SNEGSKA (reference sequence). This CDR3 region has 15 residues. This CDR3 reads CSARDSAESVSEQYF. The CDR3 DNA reads as TGCAGTGCTAGAGATTCGGCGGAGTCTGTGTCAGAGCAGTACTTC.

V is TRBV29-1 and J is TRBJ2-3; the D call may be TRBD1 or TRBD2 (5 bases each). CDR1 is SQVTM, CDR2 ANQGSEA, per germline. The CDR3 sequence is 13 residues long. V lost 7 bases and J lost 0, with 11 bases in between. The CDR3 DNA follows: TGCAGCGCCAGGGACGTAAGCACAGATACGCAGTATTTT. It specifies CSARDVSTDTQYF.

As for this clonotype: Just one base apart from a much larger clone, this may be a read error. This sequence joins TRBV20-1 and TRBJ1-4, with 7 positions matching TRBD1. The CDR3 has 13 residues. V was pared by 6 bases and J by 8 bases, with 9 bases of the junction left unmatched. CDR1 and CDR2 from the germline V gene are DFQATT and SNEGSKA (reference sequence). The CDR3 DNA reads as TGCAGTGCCCCTCGAAGGGGGCGCGAAAAACTGTTTTTT. This encodes CSAPRRGREKLFF.

The chain links TRBV20-1 to TRBJ1-5; D gene uncertain. Germline V gene sequence: CDR1 DFQATT, CDR2 SNEGSKA (reference sequence). The CDR3 extends over 14 amino acids. Trimming cost V 5 bases and J 0 bases, with 11 bases left between them. CDR3 sequence reads: CSAGDLISNQPQHF. CDR3 in DNA: TGCAGTGCTGGTGACCTAATTAGCAATCAGCCCCAGCATTTT.

This clonotype showed up just a few times. J is TRBJ2-5 and V is TRBV7-2; 11 nucleotides match TRBD2. The CDR3 length is 15 residues. Trimming cost V 3 bases and J 4 bases; bases outside gene matches: 4. Germline V CDR1 and CDR2: SGHTA, FQGNSA. CDR3 in amino acids: CASSFSGRAAETQYF. Written as DNA, the CDR3 is TGTGCCAGCAGCTTTAGCGGGAGGGCAGCAGAGACCCAGTACTTC.

This clonotype was detected a few times. V and J are TRBV27 and TRBJ2-7; D is uncertain. CDR1 and CDR2 from the germline V gene are MNHEY and SMNVEV (reference sequence). The CDR3 totals 13 residues. Trimming removed 3 bases at V and 2 bases at J, with 8 bases between. The CDR3 is CASSFSDTYEQYF. The CDR3 DNA reads TGTGCCAGCAGTTTCTCAGATACCTACGAGCAGTACTTC.